These 24 T cell receptor beta chains were all obtained from the same sample, sequenced in a study of T cells in Graves' hyperthyroidism and ophthalmopathy. Authors of the study amplified TCR beta CDR3 regions from RNA transcripts. In the first-round RT-PCR of the TCR CDR3, the HTBI primer set was used. TCRdb reprocessed the multiplex PCR reads with MiXCR, giving one entry per CDR3 protein. In the table there are some 620,000 distinct CDR3 sequences, around 16% of which are singletons. Specimen: blood. All receptors derive from a woman in her thirties with Graves' hyperthyroidism.

This clonotype was detected ten times or more. This chain connects TRBV12-3 or TRBV12-4 to TRBJ1-1; maybe TRBD1 (5 bases). CDR3 length equals 10 residues. Trimming took off 8 bases at V and 6 bases at J, with 7 bases between the two ends. This CDR3 reads CASGQAEAFF. CDR3 bases: TGTGCCAGCGGACAAGCTGAAGCTTTCTTT.

This clonotype was counted ten times or more. This rearrangement joins TRBV12-3 or TRBV12-4 to TRBJ2-7; TRBD2 agrees at 9 bases. This CDR3 comprises 14 residues. V was pared by 7 bases and J by 5 bases, with 9 bases of the junction left unmatched. The CDR3 DNA reads TGTGCCAGCAATCTTAGCGGGAGAGGCGACGAGCAGTACTTC. As protein: CASNLSGRGDEQYF.

This clonotype occurred many times. This rearrangement joins TRBV24-1 to TRBJ2-2; the match to TRBD2 covers 7 bases. Germline V CDR1 and CDR2: KGHDR, SFDVKD. The CDR3 length is 16 residues. V trimming: 2 bases; J trimming: 4 bases; junction bases outside the gene matches: 6. In DNA, the CDR3 is TGTGCCACCAGTGATTGGACTAGTGCATCCACCGGGGAGCTGTTTTTT. Translated: CATSDWTSASTGELFF.

This clonotype was counted between two and nine times. The genes are TRBV6-1 and TRBJ2-2; D is possibly TRBD1 (5 bases). The length of the CDR3 is 16 residues. Trimming left V 3 bases short and J 3 bases short, with 14 bases between. CDR1 and CDR2 (germline): MNHNS, SASEGT. The CDR3 coding sequence is TGTGCCAGCAGTGACCTCAGGGTACCCTACACCGGGGAGCTGTTTTTT. It encodes CASSDLRVPYTGELFF.

This clonotype has at least ten counts. The chain employs TRBV18 and TRBJ1-1; 8 bases agree with TRBD1. This CDR3 contains 14 residues. V shed 4 bases, J shed 5 bases, and the junction held 6 bases outside the gene matches. Germline V gene data show CDR1 as KGHSH and CDR2 as LQKENI. CDR3 DNA sequence: TGTGCCAGCTCACTTCGACAGGGGAAGACTGAAGCTTTCTTT. It yields the protein CASSLRQGKTEAFF. Combining the CDR3 with reference TRBV18 and TRBJ1-1 gives the whole variable domain NAGVMQNPRHLVRRRGQEARLRCSPMKGHSHVYWYRQLPEEGLKFMVYLQKENIIDESGMPKERFSAEFPKEGPSILRIQQVVRGDSAAYFCASSLRQGKTEAFFGQGTRLTVV.

This clonotype was detected many times. The CDR3 nucleotides are TGTGCCAGCGGTGGGACCGAATACACCGGGGAGCTGTTTTTT. Residues: CASGGTEYTGELFF. The chain carries TRBV2 and TRBJ2-2; D could derive from TRBD1 or TRBD2 (5 bases each). This CDR3 has 14 amino acids. V shed 8 bases and J shed 3 bases, with 13 bases lying between them. Germline CDR1 is SNHLY and CDR2 is FYNNEI.

This clonotype was seen at least ten times. The chain carries TRBV27 and TRBJ1-5; the D gene is possibly TRBD1 (5 bases). The CDR3 consists of 13 residues. The V and J ends lost 4 bases and 7 bases respectively, with 11 bases between them. Looked up from germline, CDR1 is MNHEY and CDR2 is SMNVEV (reference sequence). CDR3 sequence reads: CASSSGLLQPQHF. As DNA, the CDR3 is TGTGCCAGCAGTTCAGGGTTGCTCCAGCCCCAGCATTTT.

To note about this clonotype: A much larger clone differs by one base, so this may be a read error. The chain recombines TRBV6-2 or TRBV6-3 with TRBJ2-1; no reliable D call. Germline assignment: CDR1 MNHEY and CDR2 SVGEGT. This CDR3 spans 14 amino acids. Trimming took off 7 bases at V and 10 bases at J, with 20 bases between the two ends. DNA of the CDR3: TGTGCCAGCACCCCCGCGGTGACTCGGTTCGAGCAGTTCTTC. Translating gives CASTPAVTRFEQFF.

This clonotype was seen a handful of times. The V call is TRBV2, the J call TRBJ1-1, with D tentatively TRBD1 (5 bases). From germline, CDR1 is SNHLY and CDR2 FYNNEI. This CDR3 comprises 11 residues. V lost 8 bases, J lost 11 bases, and 15 bases lay in between. CDR3: CASGREAEAFF. CDR3 nucleotide sequence: TGTGCCAGCGGCAGGGAAGCGGAGGCTTTCTTT.

This clonotype appeared many times. The chain carries TRBV20-1 and TRBJ1-6, with D possibly matching TRBD1 (6 bases). This CDR3 comprises 17 residues. In germline, CDR1 is DFQATT, CDR2 SNEGSKA (reference sequence). V gave up 0 bases and J gave up 6 bases, with 18 bases separating them. CDR3 sequence: CSARDRTVSRVNSPLHF. CDR3 bases: TGCAGTGCTAGAGACCGGACAGTTTCACGGGTTAATTCACCCCTCCACTTT.

This clonotype was seen at least ten times. The V gene is TRBV11-3, the J gene TRBJ2-3; 8 positions agree with TRBD2. Trimming cost V 3 bases and J 0 bases; bases outside gene matches: 5. Per the germline V gene, CDR1 is SGHNT and CDR2 is YENEEA. The CDR3 is made up of 16 amino acids. CDR3 protein: CASSLGLDESTDTQYF. CDR3 coding DNA: TGTGCCAGCAGCTTGGGACTAGACGAGAGCACAGATACGCAGTATTTT.

The table lists this clonotype with many counts. This chain connects TRBV11-3 to TRBJ2-3, with D tentatively TRBD1 (6 bases). Germline CDR1 and CDR2: SGHNT and YENEEA. There are 16 residues in the CDR3. V lost 4 bases and J lost 1, with 15 bases in between. Here the CDR3 DNA reads TGTGCCAGCAGCTCCCCAAGCAGACAGGGCACAGATACGCAGTATTTT. It is translated as CASSSPSRQGTDTQYF.

This clonotype came up a few times. V and J are TRBV12-5 and TRBJ2-2, with D hard to call. The V and J ends lost 5 bases and 5 bases respectively, with 12 bases between them. CDR1 LGHNT and CDR2 FRNRAP come from the germline V gene. The CDR3 runs to 14 residues. The CDR3 sequence is CASGPPQSTGELFF. CDR3 sequence (DNA): TGTGCTAGTGGTCCTCCTCAAAGTACCGGGGAGCTGTTTTTT. The full variable domain, rest sourced from reference TRBV12-5 and TRBJ2-2, is DARVTQTPRHKVTEMGQEVTMRCQPILGHNTVFWYRQTMMQGLELLAYFRNRAPLDDSGMPKDRFSAEMPDATLATLKIQPSEPRDSAVYFCASGPPQSTGELFFGEGSRLTVL.

This clonotype came up many times. The J gene is TRBJ2-5, the V gene TRBV12-3 or TRBV12-4, with 9 bases aligning to TRBD2. Trimming cost V 1 base and J 2 bases; bases outside gene matches: 5. The CDR3 spans 16 residues. Here the CDR3 reads CASSLGFSGSQETQYF. The CDR3 DNA reads TGTGCCAGCAGTTTAGGGTTTAGCGGGAGTCAAGAGACCCAGTACTTC.

This clonotype showed up just a few times. The J gene is TRBJ2-1, the V gene TRBV5-1, with D unresolved. The CDR3 runs to 15 residues. CDR1 and CDR2 from the germline V gene are SGHRS and YFSETQ. V lost 4 bases and J lost 5, with 16 bases in between. The CDR3 region has the DNA TGCGCCAGCAGCCCGTGGCCGAATGGGGACAATGAGCAGTTCTTC. This sequence encodes CASSPWPNGDNEQFF.

This clonotype was detected many times. This chain links TRBV27 with TRBJ1-6; 8 bases line up with TRBD1. Germline loops: CDR1 MNHEY, CDR2 SMNVEV (reference sequence). The CDR3 covers 14 residues. J was trimmed by 6 bases and V by 4 bases; bases with no gene match: 2. For the CDR3, the DNA is TGTGCCAGCAGTTCCAGGGGGCTTAATTCACCCCTCCACTTT. It encodes CASSSRGLNSPLHF.

This clonotype was seen ten or more times. The chain couples TRBV20-1 to TRBJ2-3; D not resolved. The CDR3 sequence is 14 residues long. Germline lookup yields CDR1 DFQATT and CDR2 SNEGSKA (reference sequence). Trimming left V 0 bases short and J 4 bases short, with 11 bases between. CDR3 bases: TGCAGTGCTAGAGATTATCAAAGAGCAGATACGCAGTATTTT. Protein product: CSARDYQRADTQYF.

This sequence joins TRBV6-2 or TRBV6-3 and TRBJ2-5; D possibly corresponds to TRBD2 (6 bases). CDR3 length: 15 amino acids. Trimming removed 5 bases at V and 2 bases at J, with 15 bases between. CDR1 and CDR2 (germline): MNHEY, SVGEGT. CDR3 loop: CASSHLEGEQETQYF. CDR3 nucleotides: TGTGCCAGCAGTCACCTGGAGGGAGAACAAGAGACCCAGTACTTC.

This clonotype was seen at least ten times. The chain joins TRBV29-1 to TRBJ2-1; TRBD1 might be the D (6 bases). Trimming shortened V by 7 bases and J by 0 bases, and 13 bases separated the two germline ends. The germline gives CDR1 SQVTM, CDR2 ANQGSEA. This CDR3 comprises 14 residues. The CDR3: CSALTGGSYNEQFF. CDR3 in DNA: TGCAGCGCACTGACAGGAGGCTCCTACAATGAGCAGTTCTTC.

This clonotype was counted ten times or more. The chain couples TRBV28 to TRBJ1-5; the D is unclear. The CDR3 extends over 13 amino acids. CDR1 MDHEN and CDR2 SYDVKM come from the germline V gene. V was pared by 6 bases and J by 3 bases, with 9 bases between. In DNA form, the CDR3 reads TGTGCCAGCAGATGGGTGCTCAATCAGCCCCAGCATTTT. It specifies CASRWVLNQPQHF.

This clonotype was seen repeatedly, ten times or more. This chain uses TRBV10-2 with TRBJ1-1; TRBD1 agrees at 7 bases. Germline V gives CDR1 WSHSY, CDR2 SAAADI. The CDR3 spans 12 residues. The trim removed 8 bases at V and 4 bases at J, leaving 4 bases unmatched. CDR3 in amino acids: CASRDSSTEAFF. DNA of the CDR3: TGCGCCAGCCGGGACAGTAGCACTGAAGCTTTCTTT.

This clonotype has more than one count but fewer than ten. CDR3 nucleotides: TGTGCCAGCAGCTCTAACTCAGGGGCGGATGAGCAGTTCTTC. Encoded protein: CASSSNSGADEQFF. The V and J genes are TRBV7-9 and TRBJ2-1; tentative D call: TRBD1 (6 bases). Germline V gives CDR1 SEHNR, CDR2 FQNEAQ (reference sequence). The CDR3 sequence is 14 residues long. Trimming took 4 bases from V and 8 from J, leaving 15 bases between them.

This clonotype was detected many times. The J gene is TRBJ1-5, the V gene TRBV12-3 or TRBV12-4; unclear D gene. The CDR3 has 14 amino acids. V gave up 5 bases and J gave up 7 bases, with 15 bases separating them. The CDR3 protein is CASSPADGRQPQHF. The CDR3 nucleotides read TGTGCCAGCAGTCCCGCGGACGGGAGACAGCCCCAGCATTTT.

This clonotype was seen only a few times. V and J are TRBV4-3 and TRBJ2-7, with D tentatively TRBD2 (5 bases). CDR3 length equals 16 residues. With 1 base removed from V and 4 bases from J, the gap between germline ends came to 17 bases. Germline CDR1 is LGHNA and CDR2 is YSLEER. The CDR3 region has the DNA TGCGCCAGCAGCCAAGCGGCAGCCCGGGGTGGATACGAGCAGTACTTC. Amino acid sequence: CASSQAAARGGYEQYF.